A selection of T cell receptor beta chains follows, all from one sample in a study of T cell changes during pregnancy in multiple sclerosis. The protocol was immunoSEQ multiplex PCR, while the TCRdb copy is restricted to in-frame clones and leaves out a portion. The table includes roughly 120,000 clones, 85% to 95% detected once. The sequencing used peripheral blood, collected before pregnancy. These receptors were taken from a female donor with multiple sclerosis, enrolled in a pregnancy study. CDR3s leave out the opening cysteine and the closing phenylalanine or tryptophan. The order of the fields is V gene, clone size, J gene, CDR3 protein. Size values are once, few and many counts, or a class for expanded clones, and some rows have none.

>TRBV4-2|once|TRBJ2-1
ASSQDLTGPPYNEQF
>TRBV18|.|TRBJ2-3
ASSPRGTSISTDTQY
>TRBV15|.|TRBJ2-3
ATSSGTGGFRGHGADTQY
>TRBV12-2|.|TRBJ2-1
ASRLWRGLDNEQF
>TRBV19|.|TRBJ2-5
ATGPGLAVQETQY
>TRBV6-5|.|TRBJ2-7
ASSRRDTRYEQY
>TRBV29-1|.|TRBJ2-3
SGSAGDFSTDTQY
>TRBV2|.|TRBJ2-7
ASSLGQAEVGAEQY
>TRBV6-1|.|TRBJ2-5
ASSAGTGGFGETQY
>TRBV29-1|.|TRBJ1-3
SVEVGGNTIY
>TRBV15|.|TRBJ2-3
ATSRVLGGISTDTQY
>TRBV30|.|TRBJ2-5
AWSWGLAGGETQY
>TRBV18|.|TRBJ1-2
ASSPDRGTGGYT
>TRBV15|.|TRBJ2-5
ATSRDTAGETQY